The T cell receptor beta chain described here comes from a study of beta chain features in type 1 diabetes. The study, taken as a whole, reports: Shorter TCRB CDR3s, moderately but significantly so, were found in Type 1 diabetes patients in all four CD4+ subsets.

The authors reverse transcribed all of the isolated RNA, so sequencing captured expressed TCRB transcripts. Only in-frame clones appear in the TCRdb table, and some are missing; sequencing was by immunoSEQ multiplex PCR. The repertoire consists of around 430,000 clones, with 30% occurring once and the leading ten covering about 0.065%. Concerning this clone: Its specificity is not known.

CDR1 is SGHRS and CDR2 is YFSETQ in the germline V gene. V dropped 2 bases and J dropped 3; count of bases not matched to a gene: 7. The CDR3 totals 17 residues. Sequenced material: naive CD4+ T cells from blood. The TCR was taken from a man aged 18 to 29 in good health. This chain links TRBV5-1 with TRBJ2-1; 11 bases agree with TRBD2. As DNA, the CDR3 is TGCGCCAGCAGCTTACAAGGGACTAGCGGCTACTACAATGAGCAGTTCTTC. The encoded protein is CASSLQGTSGYYNEQFF.